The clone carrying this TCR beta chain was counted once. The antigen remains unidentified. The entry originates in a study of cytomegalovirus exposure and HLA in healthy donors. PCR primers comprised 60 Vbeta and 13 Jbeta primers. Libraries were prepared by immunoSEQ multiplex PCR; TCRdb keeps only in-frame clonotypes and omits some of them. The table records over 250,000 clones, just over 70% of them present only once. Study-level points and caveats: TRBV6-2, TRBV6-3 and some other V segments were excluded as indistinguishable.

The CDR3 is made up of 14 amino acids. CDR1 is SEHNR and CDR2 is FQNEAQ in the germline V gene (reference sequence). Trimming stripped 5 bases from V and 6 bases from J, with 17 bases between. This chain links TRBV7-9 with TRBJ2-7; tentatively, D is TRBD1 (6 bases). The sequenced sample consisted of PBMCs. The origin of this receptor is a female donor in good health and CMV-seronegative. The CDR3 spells CASSPTRGGGEQYF. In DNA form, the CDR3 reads TGTGCCAGCAGCCCTACCAGGGGTGGAGGCGAGCAGTACTTC. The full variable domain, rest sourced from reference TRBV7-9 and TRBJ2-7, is DTGVSQNPRHKITKRGQNVTFRCDPISEHNRLYWYRQTLGQGPEFLTYFQNEAQLEKSRLLSDRFSAERPKGSFSTLEIQRTEQGDSAMYLCASSPTRGGGEQYFGPGTRLTVT.